The 31 T cell receptor beta chains listed next were all sequenced from one sample in a study of OX40 agonist ivuxolimab in advanced cancers. TCRdb keeps only in-frame clones here, not all; method: immunoSEQ multiplex PCR. The sample includes more than 45,000 clones, 85% to 90% of them seen just once. The sample here was CD4+ or CD8+ T cells sorted from blood, taken in a trial of the OX40 agonist ivuxolimab. Receptors originate from an adult with an advanced solid tumor such as melanoma, head and neck, liver or kidney cancer.

The V call is TRBV18, the J call TRBJ2-7; 8 positions agree with TRBD1. Per germline, CDR1 KGHSH and CDR2 LQKENI. V gave up 3 bases and J gave up 1 base; unmatched junction bases: 5. The CDR3 runs 15 residues. The CDR3 DNA sequence: TGTGCCAGCTCACCGTCGAGACAGGGGTCCTACGAGCAGTACTTC. This translates into CASSPSRQGSYEQYF.

This clone was observed once. In DNA form, the CDR3 reads TGCGCCAGCAGCCAAGAGGCCTCCACTAGCGGGATATACAATGAGCAGTTCTTC. Translated, it gives CASSQEASTSGIYNEQFF. This chain uses TRBV4-1 with TRBJ2-1; 10 bases fit TRBD2. J lost 4 bases, V lost 0 bases, and 9 bases had no gene match. Germline V gene data show CDR1 as MGHRA and CDR2 as YSYEKL. The CDR3 totals 18 residues.

DNA of the CDR3: TGTGCCAGCAGTTACACCTTAGCGGGACTTAGCAATGAGCAGTTCTTC. Its translation is CASSYTLAGLSNEQFF. The chain couples TRBV6-5 to TRBJ2-1, with 8 bases aligning to TRBD2. Germline V CDR1 and CDR2: MNHEY, SVGAGI. The CDR3 consists of 16 residues. Germline trimming cut 2 bases from V and 6 bases from J; bases unmatched to any gene: 9.

This clone was seen a handful of times. The rearrangement joins TRBV9 to TRBJ2-2; either TRBD1 or TRBD2 may supply D (5 bases each). Trimming left V 4 bases short and J 3 bases short, with 16 bases between. The CDR3 contains 16 residues. Germline V gene sequence: CDR1 SGDLS, CDR2 YYNGEE. The CDR3 region is CASSPPPGTHTGELFF. The CDR3, as DNA: TGTGCCAGCAGCCCCCCCCCTGGGACCCACACCGGGGAGCTGTTTTTT.

This clone is judged medium-sized. The chain uses TRBV27 and TRBJ1-6, with D maybe TRBD1 (5 bases). This CDR3 spans 14 amino acids. Germline CDR1 is MNHEY and CDR2 is SMNVEV (reference sequence). Trimming removed 0 bases at V and 9 bases at J, with 9 bases between. In DNA, the CDR3 is TGTGCCAGCAGTTTATCCCAGGGTAGTTCACCCCTCCACTTT. This sequence encodes CASSLSQGSSPLHF.

CDR3 protein: CASSFQRSILNEQYF. The DNA of the CDR3 is TGTGCCAGCAGTTTTCAGCGGAGTATTCTCAACGAGCAGTACTTC. The V gene is TRBV28, the J gene TRBJ2-7; maybe TRBD2 (5 bases). The germline V and J ends were trimmed by 3 bases and 5 bases, with 17 bases remaining between them. The germline gives CDR1 MDHEN, CDR2 SYDVKM. The CDR3 has 15 amino acids. Looking up the rest from reference TRBV28 and TRBJ2-7 gives the full variable domain: DVKVTQSSRYLVKRTGEKVFLECVQDMDHENMFWYRQDPGLGLRLIYFSYDVKMKEKGDIPEGYSVSREKKERFSLILESASTNQTSMYLCASSFQRSILNEQYFGPGTRLTVT.

The chain links TRBV9 to TRBJ1-3; 9 bases line up with TRBD1. Germline V gene sequence: CDR1 SGDLS, CDR2 YYNGEE. Losses at the gene ends were 3 bases for V and 5 bases for J; bases not matched to a gene: 9. The CDR3 is 16 residues long. This CDR3 is CASSAPRQGDRNTIYF. The CDR3 nucleotides are TGTGCCAGCAGCGCACCCCGACAGGGGGATAGAAACACCATATATTTT.

The gene calls are TRBV7-9 and TRBJ2-1, with 10 bases identical to TRBD2. The trim removed 3 bases at V and 7 bases at J, leaving 3 bases unmatched. The CDR3 consists of 14 residues. The germline gives CDR1 SEHNR, CDR2 FQNEAQ (reference sequence). This CDR3 is CASSFLAGGNEQFF. CDR3 bases: TGTGCCAGCAGCTTTTTAGCGGGAGGTAATGAGCAGTTCTTC.

The chain is built from TRBV27 and TRBJ2-7, with 7 bases lining up with TRBD2. Germline CDR1 reads MNHEY; CDR2 reads SMNVEV (reference sequence). The CDR3 length is 15 residues. Trimming took 4 bases from V and 2 from J; bases not matched to a gene: 8. The CDR3 is CASSSLAEGPYEQYF. In nucleotides, the CDR3 is TGTGCCAGCAGTTCCCTAGCGGAGGGACCCTACGAGCAGTACTTC.

This rearrangement joins TRBV9 to TRBJ2-5; 11 bases align to TRBD2. The CDR3 totals 17 residues. J gave up 2 bases and V 0 bases, and 6 bases lay outside the gene matches. CDR1 and CDR2 from the germline V gene are SGDLS and YYNGEE. In nucleotides, the CDR3 is TGTGCCAGCAGCGTAGGTCTAGCGGGGGGTTTACAAGAGACCCAGTACTTC. Translated, it gives CASSVGLAGGLQETQYF.

The rearrangement uses TRBV18 and TRBJ1-1; 12 bases map to TRBD1. The germline CDR1 and CDR2 sequences are KGHSH and LQKENI. The CDR3 runs 17 residues. Trimming at V came to 3 bases and at J to 7 bases, leaving 12 bases not matched to a gene. This CDR3 is CASSPPVGQGAQYEAFF. The CDR3 DNA reads as TGTGCCAGCTCACCTCCGGTGGGACAGGGGGCCCAATATGAAGCTTTCTTT.

This clone was seen more than once but under ten times. The sample holds other DNA sequences that translate to the same CDR3. The V call is TRBV11-2, the J call TRBJ2-2; unclear D gene. Trimming stripped 2 bases from V and 4 bases from J, with 2 bases between. From germline, CDR1 is SGHAT and CDR2 FQNNGV. CDR3 length: 12 residues. The CDR3 reads CASSLLTGELFF. CDR3 DNA: TGTGCCAGCAGCTTACTCACCGGGGAGCTGTTTTTT.

This clone was observed many times. V usage is TRBV2 and J usage is TRBJ2-7; D gene ambiguous. Trimming took off 7 bases at V and 3 bases at J, with 7 bases between the two ends. The germline gives CDR1 SNHLY, CDR2 FYNNEI. The CDR3 consists of 11 residues. CDR3 nucleotides: TGTGCCAGCAAGAATTACTACGAGCAGTACTTC. Protein sequence: CASKNYYEQYF. The whole variable domain, remainder taken from reference TRBV2 and TRBJ2-7, is EPEVTQTPSHQVTQMGQEVILRCVPISNHLYFYWYRQILGQKVEFLVSFYNNEISEKSEIFDDQFSVERPDGSNFTLKIRSTKLEDSAMYFCASKNYYEQYFGPGTRLTVT.

This clone appeared once. The chain uses TRBV4-2 and TRBJ1-1; D is ambiguous. The CDR3 runs to 12 residues. The V end was cut by 2 bases, the J end by 4 bases, with 5 bases between. Germline V gene data show CDR1 as LGHNA and CDR2 as YNFKEQ. CDR3 bases: TGTGCCAGCAGCCAAAGTACCACTGAAGCTTTCTTT. Translating it yields CASSQSTTEAFF.

As DNA, the CDR3 is TGTGCCAGCAGCTTAAGCGCAGGGGAGGGAGATACGCAGTATTTT. Translation: CASSLSAGEGDTQYF. The J gene is TRBJ2-3, the V gene TRBV7-9, with TRBD2 as a possible D gene (7 bases). This CDR3 has 15 amino acids. CDR1 and CDR2 (germline): SEHNR, FQNEAQ (reference sequence). V was trimmed by 2 bases and J by 5 bases, leaving 14 bases between them.

The rearrangement links TRBV4-1 to TRBJ2-7; D is perhaps TRBD2 (5 bases). The CDR3 spans 14 residues. CDR1 and CDR2 from the germline V gene are MGHRA and YSYEKL. The V and J ends lost 0 bases and 7 bases respectively, with 13 bases between them. The CDR3 region is CASSQEEAVKEQYF. CDR3 nucleotides: TGCGCCAGCAGCCAAGAAGAAGCGGTTAAGGAGCAGTACTTC.

A word on this clone: At one of its ends the junction is not consistent with the germline gene, which may arise from a read error. The genes are TRBV7-2 and TRBJ2-7, with D perhaps given as TRBD1 or TRBD2 (5 bases each). The CDR3 has 13 amino acids. Germline-derived CDR1 and CDR2 are SGHTA and FQGNSA. CDR3: CASSQDRGREQYF. DNA for the CDR3: TGCGCCAGCAGCCAAGACCGGGGCCGGGAGCAGTACTTC.

The chain employs TRBV7-9 and TRBJ2-7; unclear D gene. V shed 2 bases and J shed 5 bases, with 4 bases lying between them. This CDR3 region has 11 residues. Germline V CDR1 and CDR2: SEHNR, FQNEAQ (reference sequence). The CDR3 DNA sequence: TGTGCCAGCAGCTTAACCAACGAGCAGTACTTC. Translation: CASSLTNEQYF.

A word on this clone: An end of the junction does not agree with germline; a read error may underlie this. V gene TRBV7-7 combines with J gene TRBJ2-1; the D is unclear. Germline V lookup: CDR1 SSHAT, CDR2 FNYEAQ (reference sequence). The CDR3 sequence is 13 residues long. Here the CDR3 reads CASSSDQNNEQFF. The CDR3 nucleotides are TGTGCTAGCAGCTCGGACCAAAACAATGAGCAGTTCTTC. Looking up the rest from reference TRBV7-7 and TRBJ2-1 gives the full variable domain: GAGVSQSPRYKVTKRGQDVTLRCDPISSHATLYWYQQALGQGPEFLTYFNYEAQPDKSGLPSDRFSAERPEGSISTLTIQRTEQRDSAMYRCASSSDQNNEQFFGPGTRLTVL.

The CDR3 here is CASSHLGQGSSSPLHF. CDR3 nucleotide sequence: TGCGCCAGCAGCCACTTAGGACAGGGCAGTTCTTCACCCCTCCACTTT. This chain joins TRBV4-1 and TRBJ1-6, with 8 bases fitting TRBD1. There are 16 residues in the CDR3. Germline V gene sequence: CDR1 MGHRA, CDR2 YSYEKL. V shed 3 bases and J 9 bases; nucleotides not matched to a gene: 10.

J is TRBJ1-4 and V is TRBV7-2; D gene ambiguous. Between the trimmed V and J ends, which lost 5 bases and 6 bases, there was a span of 22 bases. Germline V gives CDR1 SGHTA, CDR2 FQGNSA. The CDR3 totals 17 residues. The CDR3 reads CASSTPWAAQKDEKLFF. In nucleotides, the CDR3 is TGTGCCAGCAGCACCCCCTGGGCAGCACAGAAGGATGAAAAACTGTTTTTT. Supplemented by reference TRBV7-2 and TRBJ1-4, the full variable domain reads GAGVSQSPSNKVTEKGKDVELRCDPISGHTALYWYRQSLGQGLEFLIYFQGNSAPDKSGLPSDRFSAERTGGSVSTLTIQRTQQEDSAVYLCASSTPWAAQKDEKLFFGSGTQLSVL.

This chain joins TRBV6-1 and TRBJ1-6, with D possibly matching TRBD1 (5 bases). V lost 5 bases and J lost 7, with 15 bases in between. CDR1 is MNHNS, CDR2 SASEGT, per germline. The CDR3 spans 15 residues. The CDR3 sequence is CASSTGSLGNSPLHF. The CDR3 region has the DNA TGTGCCAGCAGTACAGGTAGTCTTGGGAATTCACCCCTCCACTTT.

This clone was detected a few times. The chain is built from TRBV28 and TRBJ1-1; possible D gene TRBD1, 5 bases. V was trimmed by 8 bases and J by 3 bases, leaving 22 bases between them. The germline gives CDR1 MDHEN, CDR2 SYDVKM. CDR3 length: 16 amino acids. CDR3 DNA sequence: TGTGCCAGCGGATGGGGCGGGGGAGGTGCGGACACTGAAGCTTTCTTT. Protein sequence: CASGWGGGGADTEAFF. Based on the CDR3 plus reference TRBV28 and TRBJ1-1, the full variable domain is DVKVTQSSRYLVKRTGEKVFLECVQDMDHENMFWYRQDPGLGLRLIYFSYDVKMKEKGDIPEGYSVSREKKERFSLILESASTNQTSMYLCASGWGGGGADTEAFFGQGTRLTVV.

This clone has only one observation. The chain uses TRBV5-4 and TRBJ2-7; perhaps TRBD2 as D (5 bases). With 3 bases removed from V and 6 bases from J, the gap between germline ends came to 19 bases. Germline assignment: CDR1 SGHNT and CDR2 YYREEE (reference sequence). The CDR3 totals 15 residues. The CDR3 coding sequence is TGTGCCAGCAGCTCGCGGGCTGGGCCCTCCGCCGAGCAGTACTTC. The encoded protein is CASSSRAGPSAEQYF. The full variable domain, completed using reference TRBV5-4 and TRBJ2-7, is ETGVTQSPTHLIKTRGQQVTLRCSSQSGHNTVSWYQQALGQGPQFIFQYYREEENGRGNFPPRFSGLQFPNYSSELNVNALELDDSALYLCASSSRAGPSAEQYFGPGTRLTVT.

The gene calls are TRBV10-3 and TRBJ2-7; D may match TRBD1 or TRBD2 (5 bases each). V gave up 7 bases and J gave up 2 bases, with 12 bases separating them. The CDR3 has 13 residues. CDR1 ENHRY and CDR2 SYGVKD come from the germline V gene. CDR3 coding DNA: TGTGCCATCAACCGGGACCTCACCTACGAGCAGTACTTC. Protein: CAINRDLTYEQYF.

CDR3 nucleotide sequence: TGTGCCAGCAGTGAAGCACTTTTGGACGAGCAGTACTTC. Translating it yields CASSEALLDEQYF. The rearrangement joins TRBV6-1 to TRBJ2-7; D uncertain. Germline V lookup: CDR1 MNHNS, CDR2 SASEGT. The V end lost 0 bases, the J end lost 5 bases, and 8 bases lay between the germline ends. This CDR3 has 13 amino acids.

The rearrangement links TRBV7-9 to TRBJ2-2, with TRBD1 identical over 12 bases. The CDR3 sequence is 16 residues long. The ends lost 4 bases at V and 6 bases at J; junction bases unmatched: 6. Germline CDR1 SEHNR, CDR2 FQNEAQ (reference sequence). CDR3 loop: CASSSRDRGRAGELFF. The CDR3 nucleotides are TGTGCCAGCAGCTCCCGGGACAGGGGGCGGGCCGGGGAGCTGTTTTTT.

The chain uses TRBV6-1 and TRBJ2-1; 11 bases are shared with TRBD2. The CDR3 is made up of 18 amino acids. Germline V lookup: CDR1 MNHNS, CDR2 SASEGT. Germline trimming cut 2 bases from V and 2 bases from J; bases unmatched to any gene: 8. CDR3 protein: CASSEWLAGGSPYNEQFF. The DNA for the CDR3 is TGTGCCAGCAGTGAATGGCTAGCGGGGGGTTCACCCTACAATGAGCAGTTCTTC.

The J gene is TRBJ2-3, the V gene TRBV14; TRBD2 aligns across 11 bases. The CDR3 sequence is 17 residues long. Germline loops: CDR1 SGHDN, CDR2 FVKESK. V was pared by 3 bases and J by 5 bases, with 10 bases of the junction left unmatched. CDR3 nucleotides: TGTGCCAGCAGCCAGGAGGGTAGCGGGAGGGCCGGAGATACGCAGTATTTT. It codes for CASSQEGSGRAGDTQYF.

This sequence joins TRBV4-1 and TRBJ2-1, with D maybe TRBD1 (7 bases). The germline V gene has CDR1 MGHRA and CDR2 YSYEKL. This CDR3 spans 16 amino acids. The V end was cut by 1 base, the J end by 8 bases, with 18 bases between. The CDR3 region has the DNA TGCGCCAGCAGCCAAGTCGACTGGACAGGAGGGGATGAGCAGTTCTTC. Translation: CASSQVDWTGGDEQFF.

V usage is TRBV30 and J usage is TRBJ2-1; 9 bases fit TRBD2. J lost 8 bases, V lost 0 bases, and 8 bases had no gene match. This CDR3 contains 15 residues. Germline lookup yields CDR1 GTSNPN and CDR2 SVGIG (reference sequence). Here the CDR3 DNA reads TGTGCCTGGAGTGTACTGGCGGGGGGGCCCGATGAGCAGTTCTTC. It translates to CAWSVLAGGPDEQFF.